These 14 T cell receptor beta chains originate from one sample sequenced in a study of control samples from healthy donors and cancer patients. Only in-frame clones appear in the TCRdb table, and some are missing; sequencing was by immunoSEQ multiplex PCR. This sample has about 150,000 clones, with 90% to 95% found just once. Sequencing was carried out using blood. The receptors stem from a woman between 35 and 50 years old in good health.

The J gene is TRBJ1-6, the V gene TRBV27; D call uncertain. The length of the CDR3 is 13 residues. Germline V gene data show CDR1 as MNHEY and CDR2 as SMNVEV (reference sequence). Trimming cost V 8 bases and J 7 bases, with 12 bases left between them. The CDR3 region is CASGSGRNSPLHF. CDR3 DNA: TGTGCCAGCGGATCTGGACGGAATTCACCCCTCCACTTT.

The chain recombines TRBV4-2 with TRBJ2-7; 11 bases agree with TRBD2. CDR3 length: 18 residues. In germline, CDR1 is LGHNA, CDR2 YNFKEQ. Unmatched junction bases numbered 13, after V lost 4 bases and J lost 2 bases. CDR3 sequence: CASSRRPIGTSGPYEQYF. The CDR3 DNA reads TGTGCCAGCAGCCGAAGGCCGATAGGGACTAGCGGACCCTACGAGCAGTACTTC.

The count of this clone is one. V usage is TRBV27 and J usage is TRBJ1-5, with D unclear. CDR1 MNHEY and CDR2 SMNVEV come from the germline V gene (reference sequence). The CDR3 loop spans 14 amino acids. The V gene lost 3 bases and the J gene lost 4 bases, with 10 bases spanning the gap. CDR3 loop: CASSLRPGNQPQHF. The CDR3 DNA sequence: TGTGCCAGCAGTTTGCGTCCAGGAAATCAGCCCCAGCATTTT.

This clone was recorded once. V and J are TRBV7-2 and TRBJ2-3, with TRBD2 matching over 12 bases. The CDR3 totals 18 residues. The V gene's germline CDR1 is SGHTA and CDR2 FQGNSA. V lost 0 bases to trimming and J lost 1 base; unmatched junction nucleotides: 5. The CDR3 coding sequence is TGTGCCAGCAGCTTAGCAACTAGCGGGGGGTTGGGCACAGATACGCAGTATTTT. It specifies CASSLATSGGLGTDTQYF.

The chain links TRBV5-1 to TRBJ1-6; TRBD1 is a possible D gene (6 bases). V lost 1 base to trimming and J lost 9 bases, with 17 bases between them. The CDR3 has 16 amino acids. From germline, CDR1 is SGHRS and CDR2 YFSETQ. The DNA of the CDR3 is TGCGCCAGCAGCTTGAATATCGGACAGTCCAGTTCACCCCTCCACTTT. This encodes CASSLNIGQSSSPLHF.

The V gene is TRBV7-2, the J gene TRBJ1-1; tentative D call: TRBD1 (5 bases). V gave up 2 bases and J gave up 1 base, with 8 bases separating them. Germline V gene sequence: CDR1 SGHTA, CDR2 FQGNSA. This CDR3 is built from 14 residues. CDR3 nucleotides: TGTGCCAGCAGCTTAACAGGTGCGAACACTGAAGCTTTCTTT. Amino acid sequence: CASSLTGANTEAFF.

The rearrangement uses TRBV30 and TRBJ1-2, with D tentatively TRBD1 (5 bases). The CDR3 contains 16 residues. The germline CDR1 and CDR2 sequences are GTSNPN and SVGIG (reference sequence). CDR3 region: CAFLLRGPGTNYGYTF. CDR3 coding DNA: TGTGCATTTCTTCTCCGTGGGCCAGGGACTAACTATGGCTACACCTTC.

This chain connects TRBV5-1 to TRBJ1-2, with 7 nucleotides matching TRBD1. The trim removed 1 base at V and 3 bases at J, leaving 6 bases unmatched. The CDR3 sequence is 15 residues long. In germline, CDR1 is SGHRS, CDR2 YFSETQ. CDR3 loop: CASSLSGQAYYGYTF. CDR3 nucleotides: TGCGCCAGCAGCTTGTCAGGACAGGCGTACTATGGCTACACCTTC.

The genes are TRBV28 and TRBJ1-5; 7 bases line up with TRBD1. Germline CDR1 and CDR2: MDHEN and SYDVKM. Trimming cost V 6 bases and J 5 bases; bases outside gene matches: 7. The CDR3 loop spans 14 amino acids. The chain's CDR3 is CASRPTGAHQPQHF. The DNA of the CDR3 is TGTGCCAGCAGGCCCACAGGGGCCCATCAGCCCCAGCATTTT.

The gene calls are TRBV7-3 and TRBJ2-1; D is undetermined. Germline values: CDR1 SGHTA, CDR2 FQGTGA. Trimming pared 1 base from V and 6 bases from J, leaving 7 bases between. CDR3 length: 13 amino acids. CDR3 loop: CASSLNPPNEQFF. CDR3 DNA sequence: TGTGCCAGCAGCTTAAACCCACCCAATGAGCAGTTCTTC.

The gene calls are TRBV19 and TRBJ2-1; D gene ambiguous. Germline V gene lookup returns CDR1 LNHDA and CDR2 SQIVND (reference sequence). The CDR3 is 11 residues long. Trimming shortened V by 5 bases and J by 9 bases, and 8 bases separated the two germline ends. CDR3 residues: CASSAVVEQFF. Written as DNA, the CDR3 is TGTGCCAGTAGTGCTGTGGTTGAGCAGTTCTTC.

The V call is TRBV29-1, the J call TRBJ1-5; no clear D. The CDR3 spans 13 residues. The V and J ends lost 4 bases and 6 bases respectively, with 13 bases between them. The germline V gene has CDR1 SQVTM and CDR2 ANQGSEA. The CDR3 is CSVGSGNGQPQHF. In DNA, the CDR3 is TGCAGCGTTGGGTCGGGGAATGGTCAGCCCCAGCATTTT.

The CDR3 here is CASSLDVWTGGQPQHF. The CDR3 nucleotides read TGCGCCAGCAGCTTAGATGTCTGGACAGGGGGTCAGCCCCAGCATTTT. The genes are TRBV4-3 and TRBJ1-5; 10 positions agree with TRBD1. Trimming at V came to 5 bases and at J to 6 bases, leaving 10 bases not matched to a gene. The CDR3 length is 16 residues. CDR1 is LGHNA and CDR2 is YSLEER in the germline V gene.

This clone has a handful of counts. V is TRBV12-3 or TRBV12-4 and J is TRBJ2-7; a possible D gene is TRBD1 (6 bases). The CDR3 length is 13 residues. Trimming removed 5 bases from V and 3 bases from J, with 11 bases in between. In DNA form, the CDR3 reads TGTGCCAGCAGTCCGCTGACAGGCTACGAGCAGTACTTC. Residues: CASSPLTGYEQYF.